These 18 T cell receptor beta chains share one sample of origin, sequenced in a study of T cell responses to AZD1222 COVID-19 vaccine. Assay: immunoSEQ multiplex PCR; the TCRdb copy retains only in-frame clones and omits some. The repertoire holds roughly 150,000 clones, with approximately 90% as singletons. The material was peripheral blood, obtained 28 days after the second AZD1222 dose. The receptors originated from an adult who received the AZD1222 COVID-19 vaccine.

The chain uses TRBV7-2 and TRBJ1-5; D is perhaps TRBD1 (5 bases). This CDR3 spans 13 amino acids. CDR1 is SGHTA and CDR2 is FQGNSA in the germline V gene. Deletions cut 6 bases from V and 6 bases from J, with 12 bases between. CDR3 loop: CASSLERGQPQHF. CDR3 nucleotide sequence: TGTGCCAGCAGTCTCGAGAGGGGTCAGCCCCAGCATTTT.

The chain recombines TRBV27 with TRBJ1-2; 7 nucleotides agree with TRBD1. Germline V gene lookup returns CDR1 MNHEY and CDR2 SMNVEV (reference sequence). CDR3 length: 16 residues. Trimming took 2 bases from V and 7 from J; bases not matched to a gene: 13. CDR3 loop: CASSLAVTGDESGYTF. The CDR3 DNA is TGTGCCAGCAGTTTAGCGGTCACAGGGGATGAGAGTGGCTACACCTTC.

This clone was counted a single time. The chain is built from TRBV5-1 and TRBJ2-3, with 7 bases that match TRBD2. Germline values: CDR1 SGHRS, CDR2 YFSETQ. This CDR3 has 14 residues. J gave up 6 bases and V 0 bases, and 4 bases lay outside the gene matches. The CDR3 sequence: CASSLEVGGDTQYF. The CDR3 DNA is TGCGCCAGCAGCTTGGAAGTCGGGGGGGATACGCAGTATTTT.

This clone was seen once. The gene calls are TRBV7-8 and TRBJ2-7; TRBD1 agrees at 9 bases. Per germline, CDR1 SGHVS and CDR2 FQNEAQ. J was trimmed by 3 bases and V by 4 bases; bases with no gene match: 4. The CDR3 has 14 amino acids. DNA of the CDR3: TGTGCCAGCAGCTCCCGGGACAGGGTCTACGAGCAGTACTTC. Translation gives CASSSRDRVYEQYF. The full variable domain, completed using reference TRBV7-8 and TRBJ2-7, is GAGVSQSPRYKVAKRGQDVALRCDPISGHVSLFWYQQALGQGPEFLTYFQNEAQLDKSGLPSDRFFAERPEGSVSTLKIQRTQQEDSAVYLCASSSRDRVYEQYFGPGTRLTVT.

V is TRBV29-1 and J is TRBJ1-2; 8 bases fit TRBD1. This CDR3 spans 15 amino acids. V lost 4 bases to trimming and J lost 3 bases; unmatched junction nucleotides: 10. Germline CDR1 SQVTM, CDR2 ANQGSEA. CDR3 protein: CSVVVRDRYDYGYTF. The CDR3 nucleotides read TGCAGCGTTGTGGTCCGGGACAGGTATGACTATGGCTACACCTTC.

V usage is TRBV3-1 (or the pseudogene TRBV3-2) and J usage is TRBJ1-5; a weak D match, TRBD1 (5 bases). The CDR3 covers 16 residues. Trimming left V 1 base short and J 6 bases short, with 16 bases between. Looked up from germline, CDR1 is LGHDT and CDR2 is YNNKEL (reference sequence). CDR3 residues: CASSQAGQGSVQPQHF. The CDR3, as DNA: TGTGCCAGCAGCCAAGCGGGGCAGGGCTCGGTTCAGCCCCAGCATTTT.

The DNA of the CDR3 is TGTGCCAGCAGCTTAGCTAGACAGGGGGCCGTAAACACCGGGGAGCTGTTTTTT. Its translation is CASSLARQGAVNTGELFF. V and J are TRBV7-2 and TRBJ2-2, with TRBD1 matching 10 bases. The trim removed 0 bases at V and 2 bases at J, leaving 6 bases unmatched. The length of the CDR3 is 18 residues. Germline lookup yields CDR1 SGHTA and CDR2 FQGNSA.

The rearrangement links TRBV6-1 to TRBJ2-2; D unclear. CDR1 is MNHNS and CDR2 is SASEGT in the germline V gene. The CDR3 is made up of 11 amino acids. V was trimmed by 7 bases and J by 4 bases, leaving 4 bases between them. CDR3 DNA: TGTGCCAGCATCGGCACCGGGGAGCTGTTTTTT. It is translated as CASIGTGELFF.

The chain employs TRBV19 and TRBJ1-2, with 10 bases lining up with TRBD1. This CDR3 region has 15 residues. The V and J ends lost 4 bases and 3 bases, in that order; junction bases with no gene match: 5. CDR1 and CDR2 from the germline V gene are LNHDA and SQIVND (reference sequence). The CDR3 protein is CASSTDRGQDYGYTF. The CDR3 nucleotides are TGTGCCAGTAGTACAGACAGGGGGCAAGACTATGGCTACACCTTC. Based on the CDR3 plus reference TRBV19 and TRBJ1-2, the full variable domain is DGGITQSPKYLFRKEGQNVTLSCEQNLNHDAMYWYRQDPGQGLRLIYYSQIVNDFQKGDIAEGYSVSREKKESFPLTVTSAQKNPTAFYLCASSTDRGQDYGYTFGSGTRLTVV.

The CDR3 sequence: CASSVTGTSPDTQYF. The CDR3 DNA follows: TGCGCCAGCAGCGTAACCGGGACTAGCCCAGATACGCAGTATTTT. This chain uses TRBV5-1 with TRBJ2-3; TRBD2 matches at 9 bases. The CDR3 is made up of 15 amino acids. The V segment lost 4 bases and the J segment 4 bases; nucleotides outside the gene matches: 7. In germline, CDR1 is SGHRS, CDR2 YFSETQ.

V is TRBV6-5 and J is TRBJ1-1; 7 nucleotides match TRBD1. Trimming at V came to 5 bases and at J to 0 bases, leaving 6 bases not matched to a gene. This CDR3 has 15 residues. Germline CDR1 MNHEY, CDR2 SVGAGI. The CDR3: CASSTDRAMNTEAFF. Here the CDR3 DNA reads TGTGCCAGCAGTACCGACAGGGCGATGAACACTGAAGCTTTCTTT.

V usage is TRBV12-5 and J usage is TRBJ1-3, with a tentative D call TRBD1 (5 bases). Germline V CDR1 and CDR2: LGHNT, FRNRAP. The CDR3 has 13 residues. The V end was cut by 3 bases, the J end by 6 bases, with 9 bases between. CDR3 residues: CASGFPGENTIYF. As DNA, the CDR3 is TGTGCTAGTGGTTTCCCGGGGGAAAACACCATATATTTT.

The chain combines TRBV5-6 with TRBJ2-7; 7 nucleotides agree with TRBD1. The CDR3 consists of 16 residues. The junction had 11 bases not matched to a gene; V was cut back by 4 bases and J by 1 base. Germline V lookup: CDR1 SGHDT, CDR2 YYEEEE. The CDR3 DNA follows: TGTGCCAGCAGCAATACGGACAGGAGATTTTCCTACGAGCAGTACTTC. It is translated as CASSNTDRRFSYEQYF. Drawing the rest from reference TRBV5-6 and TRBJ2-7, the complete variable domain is DAGVTQSPTHLIKTRGQQVTLRCSPKSGHDTVSWYQQALGQGPQFIFQYYEEEERQRGNFPDRFSGHQFPNYSSELNVNALLLGDSALYLCASSNTDRRFSYEQYFGPGTRLTVT.

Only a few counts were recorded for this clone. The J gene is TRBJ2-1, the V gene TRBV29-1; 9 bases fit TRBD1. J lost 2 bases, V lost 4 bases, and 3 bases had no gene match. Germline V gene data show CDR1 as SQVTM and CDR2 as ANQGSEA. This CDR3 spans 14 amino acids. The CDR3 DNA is TGCAGCGTTGTTTGGGACAGGGCCTACAATGAGCAGTTCTTC. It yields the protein CSVVWDRAYNEQFF.

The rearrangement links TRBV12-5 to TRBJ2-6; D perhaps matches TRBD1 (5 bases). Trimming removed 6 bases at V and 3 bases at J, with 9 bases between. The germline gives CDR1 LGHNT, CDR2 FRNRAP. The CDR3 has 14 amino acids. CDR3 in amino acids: CASGQGYGANVLTF. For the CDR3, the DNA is TGTGCTAGTGGCCAGGGTTATGGGGCCAACGTCCTGACTTTC.

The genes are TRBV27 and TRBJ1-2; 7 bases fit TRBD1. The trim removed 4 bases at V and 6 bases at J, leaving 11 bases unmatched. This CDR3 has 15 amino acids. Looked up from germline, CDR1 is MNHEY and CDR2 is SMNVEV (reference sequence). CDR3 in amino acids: CASSSLGTVGHGYTF. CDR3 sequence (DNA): TGTGCCAGCAGTTCCCTAGGGACAGTGGGTCATGGCTACACCTTC.

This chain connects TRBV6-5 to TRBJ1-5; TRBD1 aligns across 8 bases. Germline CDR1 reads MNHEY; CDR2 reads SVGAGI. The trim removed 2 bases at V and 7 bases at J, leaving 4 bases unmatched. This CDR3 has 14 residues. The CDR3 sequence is CASSYRTGPQPQHF. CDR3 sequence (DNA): TGTGCCAGCAGTTACAGGACAGGGCCCCAGCCCCAGCATTTT.

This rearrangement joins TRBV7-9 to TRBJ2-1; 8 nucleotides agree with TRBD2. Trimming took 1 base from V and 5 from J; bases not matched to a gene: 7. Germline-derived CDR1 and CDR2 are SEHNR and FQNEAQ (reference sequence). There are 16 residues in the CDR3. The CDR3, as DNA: TGTGCCAGCAGCTTAGACCGGCGGCGGGGGGACAATGAGCAGTTCTTC. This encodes CASSLDRRRGDNEQFF.